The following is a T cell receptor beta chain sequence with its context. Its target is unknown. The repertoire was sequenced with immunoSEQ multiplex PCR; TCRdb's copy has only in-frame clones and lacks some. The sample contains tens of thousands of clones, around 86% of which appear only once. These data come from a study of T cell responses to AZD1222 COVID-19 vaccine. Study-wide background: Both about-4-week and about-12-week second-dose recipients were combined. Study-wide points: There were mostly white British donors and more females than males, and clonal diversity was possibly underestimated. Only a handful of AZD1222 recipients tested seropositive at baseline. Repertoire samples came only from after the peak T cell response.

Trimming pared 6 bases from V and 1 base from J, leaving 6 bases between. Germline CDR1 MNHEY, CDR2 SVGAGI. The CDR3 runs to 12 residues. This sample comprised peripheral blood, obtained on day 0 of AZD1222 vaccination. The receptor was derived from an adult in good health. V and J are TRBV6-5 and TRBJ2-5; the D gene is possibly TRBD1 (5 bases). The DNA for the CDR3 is TGTGCCAGCAGAGGGGCCCAAGAGACCCAGTACTTC. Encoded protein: CASRGAQETQYF.